Sequencing of this TCR beta chain was carried out in a study of OX40 agonist ivuxolimab in advanced cancers. Study-level points and caveats: Dosing at 0.1 to 3.0 mg/kg was accompanied by clonal expansion of CD4+ and CD8+ blood T cells by week 6. Researchers report that CD8+ T cells had, on average, more expanded clones than CD4+.

A note on this clone: Its antigen is undetermined.

The germline gives CDR1 MNHNS, CDR2 SASEGT. This CDR3 contains 15 residues. V was pared by 10 bases and J by 3 bases, with 9 bases of the junction left unmatched. Sequencing used immunoSEQ multiplex PCR; TCRdb keeps in-frame clones, though not all of them. The data hold 60,000 to 95,000 clones, with roughly 90% observed a single time. The receptor comes from an adult with an advanced solid tumor such as melanoma, head and neck, liver or kidney cancer. The V call is TRBV6-1, the J call TRBJ2-3; TRBD1 matches at 11 bases. The sequences come from CD4+ or CD8+ T cells sorted from blood, collected in a trial of the OX40 agonist ivuxolimab. In DNA form, the CDR3 reads TGTGCCACTGACCTCGGGACAGGGGGAACAGATACGCAGTATTTT. Amino acid sequence: CATDLGTGGTDTQYF.